Each of the 8 T cell receptor beta chains below was sequenced from the same sample in a study of metastatic and nonmetastatic thyroid tumors (TCRdb year 2020). No treatment had been received by any patient before thyroid surgery. Receptor libraries were prepared by PCR. The reads were generated on an Illumina HiSeq 4000. Starting from the raw public reads, TCRdb applied fastp trimming at Q25, assembled clones with MiXCR and retained in-frame beta chains. This sample comprises under 75,000 clones, around 18% of them detected only once. The ten largest clonotypes hold 9.5% to 15% of the sample. Specimen: blood. These receptors were taken from a female donor with papillary thyroid cancer or a benign thyroid nodule (not recorded which). Some clones in this sample may be carry-over from other donors' samples.

V and J are TRBV19 and TRBJ2-6, with D possibly being TRBD1 (5 bases). CDR3 length: 14 residues. V lost 10 bases and J 2 bases, leaving 12 bases between the germline ends. Germline CDR1 and CDR2: LNHDA and SQIVND (reference sequence). In DNA form, the CDR3 reads TGTGCCATCTCCACAGGCGCTGGGGCCAACGTCCTGACTTTC. Encoded protein: CAISTGAGANVLTF.

The rearrangement uses TRBV5-1 and TRBJ1-6, with 7 nucleotides matching TRBD1. This CDR3 has 14 residues. CDR1 is SGHRS and CDR2 is YFSETQ in the germline V gene. The V and J ends lost 5 bases and 7 bases, in that order; junction bases with no gene match: 6. Written as DNA, the CDR3 is TGCGCCAGCAGTGACCGGACAGGCAATTCACCCCTCCACTTT. Its translation is CASSDRTGNSPLHF.

This clone was observed many times. V is TRBV24-1 and J is TRBJ2-3; tentatively, D is TRBD1 (7 bases). There are 17 residues in the CDR3. The ends were cut back, 2 bases at V and 5 bases at J, with 19 bases in the middle. CDR1 and CDR2 (germline): KGHDR, SFDVKD. DNA for the CDR3: TGTGCCACCAGTGATTCGCGGGACAGAACGCCCGGAGATACGCAGTATTTT. Encoded protein: CATSDSRDRTPGDTQYF.

As regards this clone: This clone may be a read error of a much larger clone one base away. The V and J genes are TRBV28 and TRBJ2-1; D unclear. The CDR3 covers 15 residues. CDR1 and CDR2 from the germline V gene are MDHEN and SYDVKM. The CDR3 nucleotides are TGTGCCAGCAGCCCCGACTCCTCCCTCTACAATGAGCAGCTCTTC. This translates into CASSPDSSLYNEQLF.

On this clone itself: This may be a read error, as it is one base from a much larger clone. V usage is TRBV19 and J usage is TRBJ2-7, with TRBD1 as a possible D gene (5 bases). The V end was cut by 4 bases, the J end by 7 bases, with 14 bases between. Germline assignment: CDR1 LNHDA and CDR2 SQIVND (reference sequence). This CDR3 is 13 amino acids long. The CDR3 protein is CASSTTGVVEQYF. In DNA, the CDR3 is TGTGCCAGTAGTACCACAGGTGTGGTTGAGCAGTACTTC.

This clone has ten or more counts. V usage is TRBV3-1 and J usage is TRBJ1-6; D possibly corresponds to TRBD1 (5 bases). The CDR3 has 17 amino acids. V was pared by 2 bases and J by 10 bases, with 21 bases between. The germline gives CDR1 LGHDT, CDR2 YNNKEL (reference sequence). CDR3 nucleotide sequence: TGTGCCAGCAGCCAATTGAACTTGGGCAGGGCTTACTCACCCCTCCACTTT. Translation gives CASSQLNLGRAYSPLHF.

Many counts were recorded for this clone. The DNA for the CDR3 is TGTGCCAGCAACCGGGAGGGACCCAGCAATCAGCCCCAGCATTTT. The encoded protein is CASNREGPSNQPQHF. The chain has TRBV2 and TRBJ1-5; D possibly corresponds to TRBD1 (5 bases). V was shortened by 7 bases and J by 1 base, with 14 bases between the two germline ends. In germline, CDR1 is SNHLY, CDR2 FYNNEI. The CDR3 loop spans 15 amino acids.

Many counts were recorded for this clone. In nucleotides, the CDR3 is TGTGCCAGCAGCCAAGATCAAAGACAGACGAAACCGGGACTAGCCCTCAACCATGAGCAGTTCTTC. Translation: CASSQDQRQTKPGLALNHEQFF. V is TRBV3-1 and J is TRBJ2-1, with 9 bases identical to TRBD2. The CDR3 extends over 22 amino acids. V trimming: 0 bases; J trimming: 8 bases; junction bases outside the gene matches: 26. The germline V gene encodes CDR1 LGHDT and CDR2 YNNKEL (reference sequence).